The next 5 T cell receptor beta chains were all read from a single sample in a study of OX40 agonist ivuxolimab in advanced cancers. TCRdb's table, derived via immunoSEQ multiplex PCR, lists solely in-frame clones and lacks some. In the table there are under 20,000 clones, about four fifths of which are singletons. The source material was CD4+ or CD8+ T cells sorted from blood, sampled in a trial of the OX40 agonist ivuxolimab. These receptors all stem from an adult with an advanced solid tumor such as melanoma, head and neck, liver or kidney cancer.

V is TRBV14 and J is TRBJ2-5; D is unclear. V was clipped by 2 bases and J by 4 bases, with 14 bases between them. CDR1 is SGHDN and CDR2 is FVKESK in the germline V gene. The CDR3 has 15 residues. CDR3 in amino acids: CASSQQRSSGETQYF. Written as DNA, the CDR3 is TGTGCCAGCAGCCAACAAAGGAGTTCGGGAGAGACCCAGTACTTC.

The J gene is TRBJ1-3, the V gene TRBV30; D not certain. CDR1 GTSNPN and CDR2 SVGIG come from the germline V gene (reference sequence). Trimming cost V 4 bases and J 4 bases, with 8 bases left between them. The CDR3 extends over 12 amino acids. CDR3 nucleotide sequence: TGTGCCTGGAAGGGCAAGGGAAACACCATATATTTT. It yields the protein CAWKGKGNTIYF.

This chain links TRBV5-1 with TRBJ1-3; D ambiguous. This CDR3 is built from 15 residues. Trimming removed 4 bases from V and 0 bases from J, with 11 bases in between. CDR1 SGHRS and CDR2 YFSETQ come from the germline V gene. The CDR3 here is CASSLLHSSGNTIYF. The CDR3 region has the DNA TGCGCCAGCAGCCTTCTACACAGCTCTGGAAACACCATATATTTT.

The chain recombines TRBV5-1 with TRBJ1-1; D is uncertain. In germline, CDR1 is SGHRS, CDR2 YFSETQ. Trimming removed 5 bases from V and 0 bases from J, with 8 bases in between. This CDR3 comprises 13 residues. In DNA, the CDR3 is TGCGCCAGCAGGCCCTCTCTGAACACTGAAGCTTTCTTT. It specifies CASRPSLNTEAFF. The variable domain in full, completed from reference TRBV5-1 and TRBJ1-1, reads KAGVTQTPRYLIKTRGQQVTLSCSPISGHRSVSWYQQTPGQGLQFLFEYFSETQRNKGNFPGRFSGRQFSNSRSEMNVSTLELGDSALYLCASRPSLNTEAFFGQGTRLTVV.

The chain carries TRBV4-1 and TRBJ1-5; D not resolved. CDR1 MGHRA and CDR2 YSYEKL come from the germline V gene. This CDR3 is built from 15 residues. The ends were cut back, 4 bases at V and 2 bases at J, with 12 bases in the middle. CDR3 DNA: TGCGCCAGCAGCCGCTTCACGGAGGGCAATCAGCCCCAGCATTTT. Encoded protein: CASSRFTEGNQPQHF.